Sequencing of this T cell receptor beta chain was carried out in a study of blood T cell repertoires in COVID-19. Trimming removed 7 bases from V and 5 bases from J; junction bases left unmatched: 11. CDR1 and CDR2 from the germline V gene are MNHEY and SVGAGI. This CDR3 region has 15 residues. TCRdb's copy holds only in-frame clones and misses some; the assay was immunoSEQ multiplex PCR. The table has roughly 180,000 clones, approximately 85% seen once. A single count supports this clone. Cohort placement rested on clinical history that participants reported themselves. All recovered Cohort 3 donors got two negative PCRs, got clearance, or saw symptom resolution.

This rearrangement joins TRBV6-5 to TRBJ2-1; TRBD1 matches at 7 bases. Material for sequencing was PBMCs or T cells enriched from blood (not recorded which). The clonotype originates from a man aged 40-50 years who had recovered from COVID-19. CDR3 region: CASNPGQAGHNEQFF. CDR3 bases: TGTGCCAGCAATCCCGGACAGGCCGGACACAATGAGCAGTTCTTC.